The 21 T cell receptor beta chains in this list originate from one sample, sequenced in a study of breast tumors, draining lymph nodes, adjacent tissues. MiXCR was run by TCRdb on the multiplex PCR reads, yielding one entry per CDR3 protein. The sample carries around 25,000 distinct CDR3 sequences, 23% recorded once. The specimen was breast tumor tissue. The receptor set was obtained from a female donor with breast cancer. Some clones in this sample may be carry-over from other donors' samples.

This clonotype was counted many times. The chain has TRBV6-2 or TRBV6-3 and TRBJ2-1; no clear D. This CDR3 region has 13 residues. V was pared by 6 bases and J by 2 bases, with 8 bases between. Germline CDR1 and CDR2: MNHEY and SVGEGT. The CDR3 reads CASSQNTYNEQFF. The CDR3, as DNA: TGTGCCAGCAGCCAGAATACCTACAATGAGCAGTTCTTC.

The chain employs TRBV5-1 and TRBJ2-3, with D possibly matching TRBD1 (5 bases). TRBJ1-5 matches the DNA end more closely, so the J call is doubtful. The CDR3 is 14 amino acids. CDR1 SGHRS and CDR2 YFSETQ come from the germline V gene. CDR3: CASSLGHGTDTQHF. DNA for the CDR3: TGCGCCAGCAGCTTGGGGCACGGGACGGATACGCAGCATTTT.

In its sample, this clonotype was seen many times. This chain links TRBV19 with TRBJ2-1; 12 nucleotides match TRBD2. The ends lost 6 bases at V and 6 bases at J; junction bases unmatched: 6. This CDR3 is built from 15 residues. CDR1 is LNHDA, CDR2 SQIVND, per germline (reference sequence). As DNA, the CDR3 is TGTGCCAGTAGAACCGGACTAGCGGGGATCAATGAGCAGTTCTTC. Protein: CASRTGLAGINEQFF.

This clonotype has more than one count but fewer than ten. CDR3 protein: CASSLVQRETNEQFF. The CDR3 nucleotides are TGTGCCAGCAGTTTAGTCCAGCGGGAGACGAATGAGCAGTTCTTC. The rearrangement uses TRBV27 and TRBJ2-1, with 8 bases that match TRBD2. The V gene's germline CDR1 is MNHEY and CDR2 SMNVEV (reference sequence). J was trimmed by 7 bases and V by 2 bases; bases with no gene match: 7. CDR3 length: 15 amino acids.

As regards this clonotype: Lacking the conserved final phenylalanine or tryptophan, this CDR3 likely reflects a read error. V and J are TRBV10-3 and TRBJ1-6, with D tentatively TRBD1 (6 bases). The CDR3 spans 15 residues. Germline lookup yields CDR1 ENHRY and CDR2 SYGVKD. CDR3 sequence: CATSAGAKSNSPLHC. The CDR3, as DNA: TGTGCCACCAGTGCGGGGGCGAAAAGTAATTCACCCCTCCACTGT.

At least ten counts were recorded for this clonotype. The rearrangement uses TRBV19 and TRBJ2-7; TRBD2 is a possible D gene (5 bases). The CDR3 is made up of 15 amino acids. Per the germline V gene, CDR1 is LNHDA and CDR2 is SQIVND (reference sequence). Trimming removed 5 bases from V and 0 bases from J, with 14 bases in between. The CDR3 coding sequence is TGTGCCAGTAGTGTTGGACGGGGAGTCTCCTACGAGCAGTACTTC. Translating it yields CASSVGRGVSYEQYF.

The CDR3 nucleotides are TGTGCCAGCAGTGGTATCCCGTGGGTACCTCGGCCACAGGTGAACACTGAAGCTTTCTTT. The encoded protein is CASSGIPWVPRPQVNTEAFF. This rearrangement joins TRBV6-1 to TRBJ1-1; TRBD1 is a possible D gene (5 bases). The CDR3 is made up of 20 amino acids. V was clipped by 4 bases and J by 0 bases, with 27 bases between them. Germline V lookup: CDR1 MNHNS, CDR2 SASEGT.

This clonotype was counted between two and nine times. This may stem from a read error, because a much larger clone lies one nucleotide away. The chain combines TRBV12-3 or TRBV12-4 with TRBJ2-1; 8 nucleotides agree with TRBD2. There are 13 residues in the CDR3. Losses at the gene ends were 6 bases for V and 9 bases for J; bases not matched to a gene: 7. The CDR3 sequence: CASRPGLAPEQFF. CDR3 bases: TGTGCCAGCAGACCTGGACTAGCCCCTGAGCAGTTCTTC.

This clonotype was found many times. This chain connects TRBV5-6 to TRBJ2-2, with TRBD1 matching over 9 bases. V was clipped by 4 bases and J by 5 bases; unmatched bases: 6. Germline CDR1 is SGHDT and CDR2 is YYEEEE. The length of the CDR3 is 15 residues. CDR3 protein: CASSRTGARTGELFF. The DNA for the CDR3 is TGTGCCAGCAGCCGGACAGGGGCGCGTACCGGGGAGCTGTTTTTT.

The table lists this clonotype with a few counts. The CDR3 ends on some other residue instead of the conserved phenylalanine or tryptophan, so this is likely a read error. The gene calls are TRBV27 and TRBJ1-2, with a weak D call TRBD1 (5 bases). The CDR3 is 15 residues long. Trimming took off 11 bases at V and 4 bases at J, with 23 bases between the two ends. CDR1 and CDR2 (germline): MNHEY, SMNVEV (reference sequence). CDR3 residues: CAGQLRSGALYGYTI. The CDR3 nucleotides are TGTGCCGGCCAACTACGAAGCGGGGCCCTCTATGGCTACACCATC.

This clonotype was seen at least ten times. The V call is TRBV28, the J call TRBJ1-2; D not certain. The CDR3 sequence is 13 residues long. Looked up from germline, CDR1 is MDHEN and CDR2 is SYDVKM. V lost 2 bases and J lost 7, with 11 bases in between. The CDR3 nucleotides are TGTGCCAGCAGTTTACTCCGGGGAGTTGGCTACACCTTC. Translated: CASSLLRGVGYTF.

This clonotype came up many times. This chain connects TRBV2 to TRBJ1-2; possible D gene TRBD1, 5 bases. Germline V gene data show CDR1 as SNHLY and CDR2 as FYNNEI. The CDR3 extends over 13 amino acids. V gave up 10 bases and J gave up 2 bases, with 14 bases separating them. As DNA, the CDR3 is TGTGCCACCTCGGGACGGGAGAACTATGGCTACACCTTC. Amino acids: CATSGRENYGYTF.

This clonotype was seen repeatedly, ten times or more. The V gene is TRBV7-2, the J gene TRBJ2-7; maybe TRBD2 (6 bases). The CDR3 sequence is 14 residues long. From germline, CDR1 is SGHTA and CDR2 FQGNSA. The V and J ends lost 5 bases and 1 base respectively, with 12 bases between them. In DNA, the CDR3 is TGTGCCAGCAGCCATGGGGGGAGTTCCTACGAGCAGTACTTC. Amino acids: CASSHGGSSYEQYF.

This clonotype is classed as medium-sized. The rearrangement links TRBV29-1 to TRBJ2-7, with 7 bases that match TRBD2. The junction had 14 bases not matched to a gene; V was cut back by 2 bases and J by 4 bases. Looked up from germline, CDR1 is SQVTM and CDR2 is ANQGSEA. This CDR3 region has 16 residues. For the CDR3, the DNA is TGCAGCGTTGAACCAGCCTGGGGGGGACTAACTTACGAGCAGTACTTC. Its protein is CSVEPAWGGLTYEQYF.

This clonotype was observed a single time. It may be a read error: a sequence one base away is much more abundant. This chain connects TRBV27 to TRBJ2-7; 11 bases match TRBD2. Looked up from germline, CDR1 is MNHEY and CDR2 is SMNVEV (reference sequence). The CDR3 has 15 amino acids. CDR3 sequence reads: CASSSLAGGPYEQHF. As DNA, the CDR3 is TGTGCCAGCAGTTCCTTAGCGGGAGGGCCCTACGAGCAGCACTTC.

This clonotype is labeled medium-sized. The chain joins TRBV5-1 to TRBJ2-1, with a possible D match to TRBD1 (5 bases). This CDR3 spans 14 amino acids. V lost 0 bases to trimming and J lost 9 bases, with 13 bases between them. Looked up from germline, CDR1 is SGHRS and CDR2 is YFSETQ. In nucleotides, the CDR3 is TGCGCCAGCAGCTTGGCCATACAGGATGGTGAGCAGTTCTTC. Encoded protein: CASSLAIQDGEQFF.

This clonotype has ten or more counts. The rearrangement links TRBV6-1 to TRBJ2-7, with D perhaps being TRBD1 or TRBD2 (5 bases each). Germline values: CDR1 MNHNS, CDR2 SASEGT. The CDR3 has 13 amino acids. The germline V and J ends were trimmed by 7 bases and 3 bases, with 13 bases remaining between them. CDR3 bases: TGTGCCAGCATCGGGACCCCGGGCTACGAGCAGTACTTC. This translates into CASIGTPGYEQYF.

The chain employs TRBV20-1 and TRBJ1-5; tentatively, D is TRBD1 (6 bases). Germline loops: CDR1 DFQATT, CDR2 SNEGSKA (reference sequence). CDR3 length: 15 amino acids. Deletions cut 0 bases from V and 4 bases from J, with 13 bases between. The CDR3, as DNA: TGCAGTGCTAGAGATCGTGTGGGGGCGAATCAGCCCCAGCATTTT. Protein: CSARDRVGANQPQHF.

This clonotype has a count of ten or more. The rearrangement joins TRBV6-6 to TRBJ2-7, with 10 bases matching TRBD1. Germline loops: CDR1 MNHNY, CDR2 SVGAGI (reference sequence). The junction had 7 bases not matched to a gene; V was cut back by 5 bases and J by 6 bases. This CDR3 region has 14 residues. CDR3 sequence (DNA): TGTGCCAGCAGTACCGGGACAGGGGTGGCCGAGCAGTACTTC. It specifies CASSTGTGVAEQYF.

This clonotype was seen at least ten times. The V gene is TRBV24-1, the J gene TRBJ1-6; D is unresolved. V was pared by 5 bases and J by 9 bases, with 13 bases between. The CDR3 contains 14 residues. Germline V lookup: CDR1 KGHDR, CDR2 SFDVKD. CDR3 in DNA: TGTGCCACCAGTGTGGGTCACGGTGGTTCACCCCTCCACTTT. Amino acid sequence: CATSVGHGGSPLHF.

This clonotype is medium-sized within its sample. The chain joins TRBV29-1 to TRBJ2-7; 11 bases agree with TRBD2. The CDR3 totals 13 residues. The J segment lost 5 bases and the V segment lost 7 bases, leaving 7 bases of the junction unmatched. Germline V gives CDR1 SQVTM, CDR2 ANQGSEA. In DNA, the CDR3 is TGCAGCGCAAGACTAGCGGGACAGGACGAGCAGTACTTC. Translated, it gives CSARLAGQDEQYF.